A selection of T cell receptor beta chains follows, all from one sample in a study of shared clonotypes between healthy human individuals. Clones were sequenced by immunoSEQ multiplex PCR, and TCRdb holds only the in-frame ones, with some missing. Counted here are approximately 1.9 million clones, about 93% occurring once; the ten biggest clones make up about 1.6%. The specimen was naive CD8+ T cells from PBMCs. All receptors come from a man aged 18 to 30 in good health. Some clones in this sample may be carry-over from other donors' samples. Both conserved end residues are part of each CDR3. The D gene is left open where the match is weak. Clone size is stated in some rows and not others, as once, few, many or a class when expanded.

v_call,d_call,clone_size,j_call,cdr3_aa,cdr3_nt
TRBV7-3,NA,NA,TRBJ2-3,CASSLLGRRASDTQYF,TGTGCCAGCAGCTTATTGGGCAGACGAGCATCAGATACGCAGTATTTT
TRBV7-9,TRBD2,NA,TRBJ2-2,CADKGLAGVTGELFF,TGTGCCGACAAGGGACTAGCGGGAGTTACCGGGGAGCTGTTTTTT
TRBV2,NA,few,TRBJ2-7,CASSEDSSYEQYF,TGTGCCAGCAGTGAGGACAGCTCCTACGAGCAGTACTTC
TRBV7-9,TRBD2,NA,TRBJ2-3,CASSSMGPGGSVTDTQYF,TGTGCCAGCAGCTCCATGGGCCCGGGCGGGAGTGTGACAGATACGCAGTATTTT
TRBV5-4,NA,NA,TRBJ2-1,CASSLGPGGAREQFF,TGTGCCAGCAGCTTGGGGCCGGGGGGCGCACGGGAGCAGTTCTTC
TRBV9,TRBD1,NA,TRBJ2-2,CASSSDAGGIVGELFF,TGTGCCAGCAGCTCCGACGCAGGGGGCATAGTCGGGGAGCTGTTTTTT
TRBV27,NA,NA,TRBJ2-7,CASSWYTGSYEQYF,TGTGCCAGCAGTTGGTATACAGGGTCCTACGAGCAGTACTTC
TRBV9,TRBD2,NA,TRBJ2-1,CASSVVAGASWDEQFF,TGTGCCAGCAGCGTAGTTGCGGGAGCTTCTTGGGATGAGCAGTTCTTC
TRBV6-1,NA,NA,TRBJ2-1,CASRALGYNEQFF,TGTGCCAGCAGGGCCCTGGGGTACAATGAGCAGTTCTTC
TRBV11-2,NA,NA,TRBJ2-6,CASSLGPGSGANVLTF,TGTGCCAGCAGCTTAGGTCCGGGTTCTGGGGCCAACGTCCTGACTTTC
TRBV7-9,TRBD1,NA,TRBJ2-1,CASSSQGQSYNEQFF,TGTGCCAGCAGCTCCCAGGGACAGTCCTACAATGAGCAGTTCTTC
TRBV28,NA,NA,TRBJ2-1,CASSLVVTDEQFF,TGTGCCAGCAGTTTGGTCGTAACGGATGAGCAGTTCTTC
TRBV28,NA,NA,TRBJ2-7,CASSDRRLYEQYF,TGTGCCAGCAGCGACCGAAGGCTCTACGAGCAGTACTTC
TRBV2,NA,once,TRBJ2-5,CASSDDALTRRETQYF,TGTGCCAGCAGTGACGACGCCCTGACTAGGAGGGAGACCCAGTACTTC
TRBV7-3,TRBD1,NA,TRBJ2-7,CASSSDRGPEQYF,TGTGCCAGCAGCTCGGACAGGGGGCCCGAGCAGTACTTC
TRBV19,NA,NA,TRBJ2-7,CASSSWDQGEQYF,TGTGCCAGTAGTTCGTGGGACCAGGGCGAGCAGTACTTC
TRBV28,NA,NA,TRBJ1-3,CAGGTGNTIYF,TGTGCCGGCGGTACTGGAAACACCATATATTTT